The T cell receptor (beta chain) under discussion was sequenced for a study of shared T cell receptors in the human thymus. The germline V and J ends were trimmed by 2 bases and 8 bases, with 10 bases remaining between them. The CDR3 is made up of 12 amino acids. Per the germline V gene, CDR1 is SGHDT and CDR2 is YYEEEE. Here immunoSEQ multiplex PCR was the method, and the copy in TCRdb shows in-frame clones only, minus some. The sample shows hundreds of thousands of clones, about 90% of them seen only once. The table lists this clone with a count of one. This sample was also put to use in a study of human thymus T cells.

The sequencing input was thymocytes. The rearrangement uses TRBV5-6 and TRBJ1-1; D uncertain. The clonotype originates from a boy less than two years old with a congenital heart defect. The CDR3: CASSFRGREAFF. Here the CDR3 DNA reads TGTGCCAGCAGCTTTCGAGGGAGAGAAGCTTTCTTT.